One and the same sample provided the 3 T cell receptor beta chains below, sequenced in a study of CD8+CD57+ T cells in acquired aplastic anemia. The authors sequenced patients whose flow cytometry had shown CD8+CD57+ cell expansion. Genomic DNA provided the template from which TCR beta VDJ and CDR3 profiles were obtained. One entry per CDR3 protein, called by TCRdb with MiXCR from the reads. This table holds around 220,000 distinct CDR3 sequences, roughly 50% found once. The sample was sorted CD4+, CD8+, or CD8+CD57+ T cells (not recorded which) from PBMCs. The origin of the receptors is a human donor with aplastic anemia.

V and J are TRBV7-9 and TRBJ1-1, with TRBD1 identical over 7 bases. The CDR3 extends over 15 amino acids. Germline V gene sequence: CDR1 SEHNR, CDR2 FQNEAQ (reference sequence). Trimming took 5 bases from V and 1 from J; bases not matched to a gene: 7. The CDR3 spells CASSPPDRENTEAFF. As DNA, the CDR3 is TGTGCCAGCAGCCCTCCCGACAGGGAGAACACTGAAGCTTTCTTT.

The chain joins TRBV9 to TRBJ2-7; 10 bases are a match to TRBD2. Trimming cost V 0 bases and J 4 bases; bases outside gene matches: 4. CDR3 length: 15 amino acids. The V gene's germline CDR1 is SGDLS and CDR2 YYNGEE. CDR3: CASSVGRTSGYEQYF. CDR3 nucleotide sequence: TGTGCCAGCAGCGTAGGTCGGACTAGCGGATACGAGCAGTACTTC.

The chain recombines TRBV10-1 with TRBJ2-5; 7 bases fit TRBD2. The V gene end was trimmed by 4 bases and the J gene end by 7 bases; junction bases not matched to a gene: 9. This CDR3 region has 14 residues. The germline V gene has CDR1 WNHNN and CDR2 SYGVQD (reference sequence). CDR3 region: CASSGSGGRVTQYF. The CDR3 DNA follows: TGCGCCAGCAGTGGGTCGGGCGGGAGAGTGACCCAGTACTTC.